This paragraph covers one T cell receptor (beta chain) sequence. No antigen is known for it. Base qualities were left out, and no much larger clone turns up one base away. This entry belongs to a study of Tregs in tolerant kidney transplant recipients (dated by TCRdb to 2018 to 2020). As for the study more broadly: Related donors were used in the transplants with nonmyeloablative bone marrow transplantation, and mixed chimerism was transient in the human trials. Before combined kidney and bone marrow transplantation, this study identified donor-specific regulatory T cells using TCRbeta sequencing and then followed those same cells after transplant. The study at large found these results: Because the study included only a small number of patients, the results must be confirmed in larger populations and under other immunosuppression protocols. The most biologically relevant and donor-specific TCRbeta repertoire appeared to be identified by expanding Tregs with activated donor B cells. Donor-specific Treg expansion was found to exceed global Treg expansion in tolerant patients, suggesting antigen-driven rather than nonspecific expansion. Although technical replication error seemed to be minimal, the question of biological reproducibility was not addressed directly. For some patients the PCR primers changed over time, which made it impossible to compare the samples from those patients at the nucleotide level.

The time point label of this sample denotes: blood sample drawn before combined kidney and bone marrow transplant. For bulk CFSE mixed lymphocyte reactions, CFSE-labeled recipient PBMCs were cocultured for more than five days with irradiated donor PBMCs, after which the cells were stained for CD3/CD4/CD8 and FACS-sorted. The patients were a few recipients of combined kidney and bone marrow transplants from the ITN036ST trial, and samples were available only from these trial subjects. Healthy control blood was processed to PBMCs with a Ficoll density gradient and then cryopreserved, whereas patient PBMCs were collected both before and after transplant. Genomic DNA was extracted from sorted cells with the QIAGEN DNeasy Blood and Tissue Kit for TCRbeta CDR3 sequencing. High-throughput TCRbeta CDR3 sequencing was carried out commercially through immunoSEQ, with PCR amplification with bias correction and internal controls included. As for the original processing: Unique productive TCRbeta sequences were defined by CDR3 nucleotide sequence where primers matched, otherwise by CDR3 amino acid sequence with Vbeta and Jbeta genes. Donor-reactive sequences were defined as at least 5-fold expanded in CFSE-low cells versus unstimulated cells, with frequency of at least 0.01% in CFSE-low cells. Jensen-Shannon divergence, calculated on the top 100 TCRbeta sequences ranked by frequency, was used to quantify repertoire divergence. For any sample with multiple sequencing runs, sorting error was corrected in each run separately before the runs were pooled. TCRdb limited this immuneACCESS table to in-frame rearrangements with V and J called. A share of clones is missing; checked studies link under half to unresolved V genes, and the rest is unexplained. The V and J calls and clone size were taken over from that table, and D and trimming were inferred from the DNA. This sample is represented by 15,000 to 19,000 clones; about 53% of them were singletons. Clones ranked in the top ten supply 2.5% to 4% of the sample.

Trimming at the junction amounts to 0 bases on V and 3 bases on J, and the germline ends lie 6 bases apart. CDR1 SGDLS and CDR2 YYNGEE are derived from the germline V gene. From its cysteine to its phenylalanine, the CDR3 spans 13 amino acids. The retained sequence is limited to the CDR3, 39 bases, with the frame set at the first base. Here the chain combines TRBV9 and TRBJ1-2, and TRBD1 may be the D gene, going by 6 matching bases. The TCR was taken from a human patient who received a combined kidney and bone marrow transplant. The sequences come from CD4+ T cells from blood cultured with allogeneic cells, collected before the transplant. The nucleotides read TGTGCCAGCAGCGTAGACAGGGACTATGGCTACACCTTC. Its coded protein is CASSVDRDYGYTF.